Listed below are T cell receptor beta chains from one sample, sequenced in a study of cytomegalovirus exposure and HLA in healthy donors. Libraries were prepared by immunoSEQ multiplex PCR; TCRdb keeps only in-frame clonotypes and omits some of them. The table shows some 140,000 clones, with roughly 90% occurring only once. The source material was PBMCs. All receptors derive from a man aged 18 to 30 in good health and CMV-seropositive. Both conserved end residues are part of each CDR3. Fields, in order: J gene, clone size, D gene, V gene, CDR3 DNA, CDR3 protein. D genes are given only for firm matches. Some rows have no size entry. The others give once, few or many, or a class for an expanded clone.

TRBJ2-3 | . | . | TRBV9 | TGTGCCAGCAGCTCAAGGGGGGGTGATACGCAGTATTTT | CASSSRGGDTQYF
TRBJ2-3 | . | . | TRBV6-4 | TGTGCCAGCAGTGAGGGGCGGGACGGGGACACAGATACGCAGTATTTT | CASSEGRDGDTDTQYF
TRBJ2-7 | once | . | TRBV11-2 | TGTGCCAGCAGATTGACAGTTCAAGGCGAGCAGTACTTC | CASRLTVQGEQYF
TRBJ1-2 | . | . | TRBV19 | TGTGCCAGTAGTATACCCTCAATGGGGGGGTATGGCTACACCTTC | CASSIPSMGGYGYTF
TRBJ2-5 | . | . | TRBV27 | TGTGCCAGCAGTTTTGGGAGTCAGGTCCGGGGAGAGACCCAGTACTTC | CASSFGSQVRGETQYF
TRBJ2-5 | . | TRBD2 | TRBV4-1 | TGCGCCAGCAGCCAAGACGGAGCGGGGGGGCCAGAGACCCAGTACTTC | CASSQDGAGGPETQYF
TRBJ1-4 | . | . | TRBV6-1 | TGTGCCAGCAGTGAAATGTCAGTGGTGGAAAAACTGTTTTTT | CASSEMSVVEKLFF
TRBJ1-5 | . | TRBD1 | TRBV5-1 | TGCGCCAGCAGCTTGGGTACAGGGGGCTATCAGCCCCAGCATTTT | CASSLGTGGYQPQHF
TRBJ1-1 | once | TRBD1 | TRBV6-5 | TGTGCCAGCAGTTACGGACAGGGGAGGGCTGAAGCTTTCTTT | CASSYGQGRAEAFF
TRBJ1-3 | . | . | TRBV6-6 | TGTGCCAGCAGTACCCCGACAGGACCCTCTGGAAACACCATATATTTT | CASSTPTGPSGNTIYF
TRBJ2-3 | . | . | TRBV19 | TGTGCCAGTAGCCACCAGGGATCAGATACGCAGTATTTT | CASSHQGSDTQYF
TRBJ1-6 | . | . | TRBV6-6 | TGTGCCAGCAGTTACCAGGATCAGGGAAATTCACCCCTCCACTTT | CASSYQDQGNSPLHF
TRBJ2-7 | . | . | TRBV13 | TGTGCCAGCAGCCCCCGGGGTGGCGAGCAGTACTTC | CASSPRGGEQYF
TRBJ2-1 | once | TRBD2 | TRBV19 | TGTGCCAGTAGGAGCAGCGGGACTAGCGGACTCTACAATGAGCAGTTCTTC | CASRSSGTSGLYNEQFF
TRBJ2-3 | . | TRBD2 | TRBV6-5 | TGTGCCAGCAGTTACGGTAGCGGGGAAGGCAGAGATAGGCAGTATTTT | CASSYGSGEGRDRQYF
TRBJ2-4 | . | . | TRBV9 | TGTGCCAGCAGCGTAAGGTACGCGGCGGACATTCAGTACTTC | CASSVRYAADIQYF
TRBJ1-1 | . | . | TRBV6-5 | TGTGCCAGCAGTAGCCTACTTGAAGCTTTCTTT | CASSSLLEAFF
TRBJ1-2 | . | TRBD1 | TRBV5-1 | TGCGCCAGCACTAGGGACAGGGACGGCTACACCTTC | CASTRDRDGYTF
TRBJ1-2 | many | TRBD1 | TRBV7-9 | TGTGCCAGCAGCCAGCGCGGACAGGGCTACTATGGCTACACCTTC | CASSQRGQGYYGYTF
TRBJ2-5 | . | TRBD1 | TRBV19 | TGTGCCAGTAGCCATACAGGGGGGATGTCAGAGACCCAGTACTTC | CASSHTGGMSETQYF
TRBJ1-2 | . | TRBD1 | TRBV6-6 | TGTGCCAGCAGGGACGACGGACAGGGGTTCTATGGCTACACCTTC | CASRDDGQGFYGYTF
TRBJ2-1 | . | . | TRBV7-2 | TGTGCCAGCAGCGGCTTCTCCTACAATGAGCAGTTCTTC | CASSGFSYNEQFF
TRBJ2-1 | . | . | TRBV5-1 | TGCGCCAGCAGCTTGGGACAGATGGTCTCTGAGCAGTTCTTC | CASSLGQMVSEQFF
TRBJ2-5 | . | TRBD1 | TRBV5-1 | TGCGCCAGCAGCTTGGCCGGACAGGGGGAGACCCAGTACTTC | CASSLAGQGETQYF
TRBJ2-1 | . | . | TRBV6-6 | TGTGCCAGCAGTTCTCCGGGGTACCGCAACAATGAGCAGTTCTTC | CASSSPGYRNNEQFF
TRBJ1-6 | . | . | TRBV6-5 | TGTGCCAGCAGACAGAATTCACCCCTCCACTTT | CASRQNSPLHF
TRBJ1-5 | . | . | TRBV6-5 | TGTGCCAGCAGTCCGCCAGGGGCCTCGAGGTGGGCCCAGCATTTT | CASSPPGASRWAQHF
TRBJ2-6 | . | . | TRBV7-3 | TGTGCCAGCAGCCCCCAGTCTGCCAACGTCCTGACTTTC | CASSPQSANVLTF
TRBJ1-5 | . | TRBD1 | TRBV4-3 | TGCGCCAGCAGCCAAGGGCCCCATGACAGGGGCCATCAGCCCCAGCATTTT | CASSQGPHDRGHQPQHF
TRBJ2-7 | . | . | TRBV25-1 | TGTGCCAGCAGCGAATGGGGTGGGGAGTCGGGCTACGAGCAGTACTTC | CASSEWGGESGYEQYF
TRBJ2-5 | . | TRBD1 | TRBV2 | TGTGCCATCGGACAGGGAGAAGAGACCCAGTACTTC | CAIGQGEETQYF
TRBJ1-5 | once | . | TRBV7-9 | TGTGCCAGCAGCTTAGAGGGGCCTCAGCCCCAGCATTTT | CASSLEGPQPQHF
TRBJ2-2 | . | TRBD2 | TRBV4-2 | TGTGCCAGCAGCCAAGTCGGACGGGGGGGCTCTAACACCGGGGAGCTGTTTTTT | CASSQVGRGGSNTGELFF
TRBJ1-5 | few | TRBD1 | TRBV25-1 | TGTGCCAGCAGTGGATACGGGACAGGGGGGAATCAGCCCCAGCATTTT | CASSGYGTGGNQPQHF
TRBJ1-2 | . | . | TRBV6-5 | TGTGCCAGCAGTTACTCGGGCAGGAACTATGGCTACACCTTC | CASSYSGRNYGYTF
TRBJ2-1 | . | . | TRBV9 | TGTGCCAGCAGCGTAGCAGTTTGGGCTAATGAGCAGTTCTTC | CASSVAVWANEQFF
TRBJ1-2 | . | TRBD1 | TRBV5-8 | TGTGCCAGCAGCACCCGGGACAGTTATCTTTCCTATGGCTACACCTTC | CASSTRDSYLSYGYTF
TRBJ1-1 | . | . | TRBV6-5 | TGTGCCAGCAGTTCGACAGGGAACACTGAAGCTTTCTTT | CASSSTGNTEAFF
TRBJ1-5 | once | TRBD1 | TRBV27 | TGTGCCAGCAGTGGACGGACAGGGCATAGCAATCAGCCCCAGCATTTT | CASSGRTGHSNQPQHF
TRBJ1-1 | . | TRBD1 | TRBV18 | TGTGCCAGCTCACCACTCGGGCAGGGGGGGAACACTGAAGCTTTCTTT | CASSPLGQGGNTEAFF
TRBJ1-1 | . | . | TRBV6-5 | TGTGCCAGCAGCTTGCGGGGGGGCACTGAAGCTTTCTTT | CASSLRGGTEAFF
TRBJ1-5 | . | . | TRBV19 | TGTGCCACCTCGGGAAATAGCAATCAGCCCCAGCATTTT | CATSGNSNQPQHF